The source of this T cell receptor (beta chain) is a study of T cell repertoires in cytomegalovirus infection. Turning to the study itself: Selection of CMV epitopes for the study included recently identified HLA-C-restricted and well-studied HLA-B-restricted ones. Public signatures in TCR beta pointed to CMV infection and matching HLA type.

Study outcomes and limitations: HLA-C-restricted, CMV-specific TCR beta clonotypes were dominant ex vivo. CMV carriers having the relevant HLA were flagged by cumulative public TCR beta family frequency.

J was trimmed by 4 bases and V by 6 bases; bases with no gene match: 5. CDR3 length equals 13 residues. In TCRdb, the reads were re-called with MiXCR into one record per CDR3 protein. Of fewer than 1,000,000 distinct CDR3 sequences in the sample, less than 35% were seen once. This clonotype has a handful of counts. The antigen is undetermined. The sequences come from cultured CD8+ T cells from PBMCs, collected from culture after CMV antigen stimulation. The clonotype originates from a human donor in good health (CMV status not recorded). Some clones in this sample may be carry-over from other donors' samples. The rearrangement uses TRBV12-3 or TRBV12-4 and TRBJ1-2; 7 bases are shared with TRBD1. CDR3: CASRLGQSYGYTF. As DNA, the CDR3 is TGTGCCAGCAGACTGGGACAGTCCTATGGCTACACCTTC.